What follows are 14 T cell receptor beta chains derived from one specimen sequenced in a study of blood T cells in healthy people across ages. For the second PCR, which ran for about 7 to 11 cycles, a sample-barcoded 5' primer and a J-beta primer mix were used. TCRdb processed the 5' RACE reads anew with MiXCR; each CDR3 protein has one entry. The repertoire includes approximately 800,000 distinct CDR3 sequences, 55% to 65% of them detected once, and about 30% sits in the top ten. Sequences were obtained from blood. The receptors shown here come from a man between 25 and 39 years old in good health.

CDR3 amino acids: CASSLVEGKQYF. CDR3 nucleotides: TGTGCCAGCAGCTTGGTCGAGGGCAAGCAGTACTTC. V gene TRBV5-5 combines with J gene TRBJ2-4; TRBD2 might be the D (5 bases). V lost 0 bases, J lost 13 bases, and 11 bases lay in between. This CDR3 has 12 amino acids. The germline V gene encodes CDR1 SGHKS and CDR2 YYEKEE (reference sequence).

The V call is TRBV5-1, the J call TRBJ2-5; D remains ambiguous. The CDR3 sequence is 15 residues long. V was cut by 2 bases and J by 1 base, with 12 bases left in between. The germline V gene has CDR1 SGHRS and CDR2 YFSETQ. Here the CDR3 DNA reads TGCGCCAGCAGCTTTAAGCGCACCTTCCAAGAGACCCAGTACTTC. It encodes CASSFKRTFQETQYF. The full variable domain, in which reference TRBV5-1 and TRBJ2-5 provide the parts outside the CDR3, is KAGVTQTPRYLIKTRGQQVTLSCSPISGHRSVSWYQQTPGQGLQFLFEYFSETQRNKGNFPGRFSGRQFSNSRSEMNVSTLELGDSALYLCASSFKRTFQETQYFGPGTRLLVL.

V usage is TRBV7-3 and J usage is TRBJ2-4, with 10 bases that match TRBD2. The DNA end is more similar to TRBJ2-7, so the J call may be wrong. From germline, CDR1 is SGHTA and CDR2 FQGTGA. This CDR3 is 15 amino acids long. CDR3 DNA sequence: TGTGCCAGCAGCTTATTTCCTAGCGGGGGATACGAGCAGTACTTC. The encoded protein is CASSLFPSGGYEQYF.

The gene calls are TRBV15 and TRBJ1-2, with a possible D match to TRBD1 (5 bases). Germline CDR1 and CDR2: LNHNV and YYDKDF (reference sequence). V was trimmed by 2 bases and J by 5 bases, leaving 9 bases between them. The CDR3 length is 13 residues. Here the CDR3 DNA reads TGTGCCACCAGCAGACAGGGTCGGTATGGCTACACCTTC. This codes for CATSRQGRYGYTF.

The gene calls are TRBV20-1 and TRBJ1-4, with a weak D call TRBD1 (5 bases). This CDR3 comprises 15 residues. V gave up 0 bases and J gave up 7 bases, with 15 bases separating them. Germline-derived CDR1 and CDR2 are DFQATT and SNEGSKA (reference sequence). In DNA form, the CDR3 reads TGCAGTGCTAGAGATGCGAGGGCAGGGAGTGAAAAACTGTTTTTT. This encodes CSARDARAGSEKLFF.

The chain recombines TRBV6-5 with TRBJ1-5, with TRBD1 identical over 9 bases. The CDR3 sequence is 16 residues long. Germline V CDR1 and CDR2: MNHEY, SVGAGI. The V segment lost 6 bases and the J segment 2 bases; nucleotides outside the gene matches: 8. The CDR3 sequence is CASRLQGAEGNQPQHF. The CDR3 DNA is TGTGCCAGCAGGCTACAGGGGGCGGAGGGCAATCAGCCCCAGCATTTT.

This clonotype was seen once. The chain couples TRBV25-1 to TRBJ2-5, with D maybe TRBD1 (6 bases). V lost 6 bases to trimming and J lost 7 bases, with 15 bases between them. Germline V gene sequence: CDR1 MGHDK, CDR2 SYGVNS. The CDR3 consists of 13 residues. In DNA, the CDR3 is TGTGCCAGCAGGAAACAGGGTTTAGGGACCCAGTACTTC. Translated: CASRKQGLGTQYF. Together with reference TRBV25-1 and TRBJ2-5, the CDR3 gives the full variable domain: EADIYQTPRYLVIGTGKKITLECSQTMGHDKMYWYQQDPGMELHLIHYSYGVNSTEKGDLSSESTVSRIRTEHFPLTLESARPSHTSQYLCASRKQGLGTQYFGPGTRLLVL.

V gene TRBV7-9 combines with J gene TRBJ2-5, with 8 nucleotides matching TRBD1. CDR3 size: 19 residues. V gave up 3 bases and J gave up 0 bases; unmatched junction bases: 15. Germline V lookup: CDR1 SEHNR, CDR2 FQNEAQ (reference sequence). The CDR3 is CASSLETGDTPGDQETQYF. CDR3 bases: TGTGCCAGCAGCTTGGAGACAGGGGATACGCCTGGGGACCAAGAGACCCAGTACTTC. The complete variable domain, with remaining parts taken from reference TRBV7-9 and TRBJ2-5, reads DTGVSQNPRHKITKRGQNVTFRCDPISEHNRLYWYRQTLGQGPEFLTYFQNEAQLEKSRLLSDRFSAERPKGSFSTLEIQRTEQGDSAMYLCASSLETGDTPGDQETQYFGPGTRLLVL.

V usage is TRBV29-1 and J usage is TRBJ2-7; D is unclear. This CDR3 region has 14 residues. Germline V lookup: CDR1 SQVTM, CDR2 ANQGSEA. The V and J ends lost 0 bases and 2 bases respectively, with 11 bases between them. Here the CDR3 reads CSVEDRATTYEQYF. The CDR3 nucleotides are TGCAGCGTTGAAGATCGAGCCACTACCTACGAGCAGTACTTC.

The chain employs TRBV20-1 and TRBJ2-4; D is uncertain. V shed 2 bases and J shed 0 bases, with 20 bases lying between them. There are 18 residues in the CDR3. In germline, CDR1 is DFQATT, CDR2 SNEGSKA (reference sequence). The chain's CDR3 is CSARSVFVEDLAKNIQYF. The CDR3 DNA reads as TGCAGTGCTAGATCTGTATTCGTGGAAGACCTAGCCAAAAACATTCAGTACTTC.

The J gene is TRBJ2-3, the V gene TRBV7-3, with 10 positions matching TRBD1. Germline CDR1 SGHTA, CDR2 FQGTGA. This CDR3 region has 17 residues. J was trimmed by 3 bases and V by 5 bases; bases with no gene match: 11. The CDR3 region is CASSIPRGQGGTDTQYF. The DNA for the CDR3 is TGTGCCAGCAGCATACCCCGAGGACAGGGGGGGACAGATACGCAGTATTTT.

The chain recombines TRBV20-1 with TRBJ2-3, with D unresolved. Trimming cost V 3 bases and J 1 base, with 17 bases left between them. This CDR3 is 16 amino acids long. CDR1 and CDR2 (germline): DFQATT, SNEGSKA (reference sequence). CDR3 nucleotide sequence: TGCAGTGCTAGGGCCCTCCGGAACCTGCGCACAGATACGCAGTATTTT. The encoded protein is CSARALRNLRTDTQYF.

V usage is TRBV29-1 and J usage is TRBJ2-4, with TRBD1 as a possible D gene (6 bases). The CDR3 has 13 residues. V lost 3 bases to trimming and J lost 6 bases, with 12 bases between them. CDR1 is SQVTM and CDR2 is ANQGSEA in the germline V gene. CDR3 sequence reads: CSVETGSGNIQYF. Written as DNA, the CDR3 is TGCAGCGTTGAGACAGGTTCAGGAAACATTCAGTACTTC.

CDR3 sequence reads: CASSPRQGAPLHF. The DNA of the CDR3 is TGTGCCAGCAGCCCCCGACAGGGTGCACCCCTCCACTTT. The rearrangement uses TRBV3-1 and TRBJ1-6; 7 nucleotides match TRBD1. Unmatched junction bases numbered 5, after V lost 4 bases and J lost 11 bases. The CDR3 contains 13 residues. Germline-derived CDR1 and CDR2 are LGHDT and YNNKEL (reference sequence).